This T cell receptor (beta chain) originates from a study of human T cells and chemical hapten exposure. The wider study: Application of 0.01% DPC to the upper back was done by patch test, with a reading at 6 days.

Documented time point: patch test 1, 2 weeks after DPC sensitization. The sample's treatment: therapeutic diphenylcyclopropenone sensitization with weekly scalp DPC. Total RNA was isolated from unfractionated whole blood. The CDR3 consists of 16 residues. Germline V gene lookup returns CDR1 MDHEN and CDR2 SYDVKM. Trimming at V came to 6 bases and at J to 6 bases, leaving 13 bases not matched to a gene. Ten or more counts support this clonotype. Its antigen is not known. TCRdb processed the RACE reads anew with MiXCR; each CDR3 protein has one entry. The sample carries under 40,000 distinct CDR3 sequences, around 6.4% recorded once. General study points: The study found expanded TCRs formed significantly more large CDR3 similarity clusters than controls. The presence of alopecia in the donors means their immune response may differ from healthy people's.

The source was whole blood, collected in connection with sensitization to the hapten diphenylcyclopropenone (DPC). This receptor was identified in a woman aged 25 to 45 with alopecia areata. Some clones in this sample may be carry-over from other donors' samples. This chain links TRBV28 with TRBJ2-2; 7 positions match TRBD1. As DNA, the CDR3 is TGTGCCAGCAGCTCCCCGACAGGGTTCTCCGCCGGGGAGCTGTTTTTT. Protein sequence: CASSSPTGFSAGELFF.